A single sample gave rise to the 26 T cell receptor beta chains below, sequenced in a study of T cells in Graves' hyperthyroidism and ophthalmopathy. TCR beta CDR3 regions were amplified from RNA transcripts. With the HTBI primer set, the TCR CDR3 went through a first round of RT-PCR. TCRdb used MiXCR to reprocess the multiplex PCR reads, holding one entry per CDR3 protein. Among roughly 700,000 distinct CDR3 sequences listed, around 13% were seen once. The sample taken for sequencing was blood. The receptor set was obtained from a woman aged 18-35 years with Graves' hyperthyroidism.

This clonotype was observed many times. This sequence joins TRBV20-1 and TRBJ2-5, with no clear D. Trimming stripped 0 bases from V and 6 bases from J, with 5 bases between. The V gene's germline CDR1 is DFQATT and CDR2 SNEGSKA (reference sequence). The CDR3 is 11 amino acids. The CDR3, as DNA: TGCAGTGCTAGAGATAGGAAGACCCAGTACTTC. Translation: CSARDRKTQYF.

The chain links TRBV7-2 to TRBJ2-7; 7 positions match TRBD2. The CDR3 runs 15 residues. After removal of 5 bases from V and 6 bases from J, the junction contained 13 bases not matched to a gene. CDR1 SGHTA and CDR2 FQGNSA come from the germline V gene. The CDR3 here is CASSVGLGWQSEQYF. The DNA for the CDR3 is TGTGCCAGCAGCGTAGGACTAGGGTGGCAAAGCGAGCAGTACTTC.

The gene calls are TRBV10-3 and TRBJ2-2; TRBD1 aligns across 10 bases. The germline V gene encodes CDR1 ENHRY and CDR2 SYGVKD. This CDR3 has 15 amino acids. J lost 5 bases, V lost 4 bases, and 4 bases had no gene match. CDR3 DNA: TGTGCCATCAGTGTCCGGGACAGGGGAACCGGGGAGCTGTTTTTT. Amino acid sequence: CAISVRDRGTGELFF.

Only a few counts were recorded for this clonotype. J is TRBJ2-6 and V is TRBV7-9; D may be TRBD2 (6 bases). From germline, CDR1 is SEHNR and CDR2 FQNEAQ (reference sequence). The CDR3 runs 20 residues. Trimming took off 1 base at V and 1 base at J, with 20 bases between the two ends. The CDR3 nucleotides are TGTGCCAGCAGCTTAGGAAGCACAGGACCCGGAGGGTCTGGGGCCAACGTCCTGACTTTC. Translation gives CASSLGSTGPGGSGANVLTF.

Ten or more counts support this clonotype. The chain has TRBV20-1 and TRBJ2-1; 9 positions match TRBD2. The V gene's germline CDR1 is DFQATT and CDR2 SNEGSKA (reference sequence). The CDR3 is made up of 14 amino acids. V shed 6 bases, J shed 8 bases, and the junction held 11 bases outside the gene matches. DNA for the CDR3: TGCAGTGCGCCCGGAGTAGCGGGAGTTTATGAGCAGTTCTTC. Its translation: CSAPGVAGVYEQFF.

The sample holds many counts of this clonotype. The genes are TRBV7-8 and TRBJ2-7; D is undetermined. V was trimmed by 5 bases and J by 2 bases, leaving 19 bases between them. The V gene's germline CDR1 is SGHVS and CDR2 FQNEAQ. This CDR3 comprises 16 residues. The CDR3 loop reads CASSLELTQSAYEQYF. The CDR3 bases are TGTGCCAGCAGCCTGGAATTGACTCAATCGGCCTACGAGCAGTACTTC.

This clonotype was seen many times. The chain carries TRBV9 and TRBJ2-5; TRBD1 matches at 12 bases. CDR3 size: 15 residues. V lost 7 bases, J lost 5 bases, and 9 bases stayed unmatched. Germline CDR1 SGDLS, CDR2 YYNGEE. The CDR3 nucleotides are TGTGCCAGCGGAGATCCGGGACAGGGGGCTGAGACCCAGTACTTC. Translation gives CASGDPGQGAETQYF.

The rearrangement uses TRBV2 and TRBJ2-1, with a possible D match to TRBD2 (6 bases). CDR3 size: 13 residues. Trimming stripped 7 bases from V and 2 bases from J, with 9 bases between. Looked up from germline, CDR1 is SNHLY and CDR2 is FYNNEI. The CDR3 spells CASTGGTYNEQFF. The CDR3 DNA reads TGTGCCAGCACGGGCGGGACCTACAATGAGCAGTTCTTC.

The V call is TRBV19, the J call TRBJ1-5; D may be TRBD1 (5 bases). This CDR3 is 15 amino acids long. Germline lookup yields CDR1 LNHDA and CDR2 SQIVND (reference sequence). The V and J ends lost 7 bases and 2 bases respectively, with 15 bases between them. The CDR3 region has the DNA TGTGCCAGTACTTGGGGGAGGGGCCGCAATCAGCCCCAGCATTTT. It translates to CASTWGRGRNQPQHF.

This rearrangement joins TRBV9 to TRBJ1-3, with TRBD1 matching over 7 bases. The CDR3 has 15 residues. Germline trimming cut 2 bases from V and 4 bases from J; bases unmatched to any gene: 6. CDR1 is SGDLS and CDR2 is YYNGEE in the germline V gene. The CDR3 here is CASSVKTGWGNTIYF. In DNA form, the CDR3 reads TGTGCCAGCAGCGTCAAGACAGGGTGGGGAAACACCATATATTTT.

The CDR3 sequence is CASSLAQGMYEQYF. CDR3 nucleotide sequence: TGTGCCAGCAGTTTAGCCCAGGGAATGTACGAGCAGTACTTC. The rearrangement uses TRBV5-8 and TRBJ2-7; possibly TRBD1 for D (5 bases). CDR3 size: 14 residues. Germline CDR1 reads SGHTS; CDR2 reads YDEGEE. The V gene lost 5 bases and the J gene lost 4 bases, with 16 bases spanning the gap.

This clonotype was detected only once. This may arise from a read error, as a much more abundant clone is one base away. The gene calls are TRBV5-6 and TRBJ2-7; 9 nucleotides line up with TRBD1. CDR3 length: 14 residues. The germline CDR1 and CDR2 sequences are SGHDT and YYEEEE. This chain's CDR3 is CASTTGTGYYEQCF. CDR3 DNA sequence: TGTGCCAGCACCACCGGGACAGGGTACTACGAGCAGTGCTTC.

Here the CDR3 DNA reads TGCGCCAGCAGCTCAAGTAGCTCAGATACGCAGTATTTT. Its protein product is CASSSSSSDTQYF. The J gene is TRBJ2-3, the V gene TRBV5-1, with no clear D. The CDR3 has 13 residues. Per the germline V gene, CDR1 is SGHRS and CDR2 is YFSETQ. V shed 3 bases and J shed 4 bases, with 9 bases lying between them.

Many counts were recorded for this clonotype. The CDR3 coding sequence is TGTGCCAGCAGTGAACGGGACCCCAGAGGAGTAGCGGGAGGTTACGAGCAGTACTTC. Translating it yields CASSERDPRGVAGGYEQYF. The J gene is TRBJ2-7, the V gene TRBV11-3; TRBD2 matches 10 bases. Germline V gives CDR1 SGHNT, CDR2 YENEEA. This CDR3 spans 19 amino acids. The V gene end was trimmed by 6 bases and the J gene end by 4 bases; junction bases not matched to a gene: 21.

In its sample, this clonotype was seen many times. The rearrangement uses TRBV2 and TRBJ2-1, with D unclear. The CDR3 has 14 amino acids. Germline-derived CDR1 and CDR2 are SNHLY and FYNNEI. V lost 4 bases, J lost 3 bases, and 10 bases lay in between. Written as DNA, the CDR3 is TGTGCCAGCAGTGGGGGATTTGTCTACAATGAGCAGTTCTTC. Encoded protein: CASSGGFVYNEQFF.

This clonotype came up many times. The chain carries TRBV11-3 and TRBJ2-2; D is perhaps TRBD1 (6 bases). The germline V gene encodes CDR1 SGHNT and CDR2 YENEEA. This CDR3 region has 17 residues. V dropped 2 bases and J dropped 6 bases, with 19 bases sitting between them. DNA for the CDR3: TGTGCCAGCAGCTTACAGGGACAAATTCGTTCGGCCGGGGAGCTGTTTTTT. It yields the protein CASSLQGQIRSAGELFF.

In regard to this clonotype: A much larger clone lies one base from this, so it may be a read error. The CDR3 DNA reads as TGTGCCAGCTCACAGGGGGAAGCCTACAATGAGCAGCTCTTC. It yields the protein CASSQGEAYNEQLF. The chain uses TRBV18 and TRBJ2-1, with a weak D call TRBD1 (6 bases). CDR1 KGHSH and CDR2 LQKENI come from the germline V gene. This CDR3 has 14 residues.

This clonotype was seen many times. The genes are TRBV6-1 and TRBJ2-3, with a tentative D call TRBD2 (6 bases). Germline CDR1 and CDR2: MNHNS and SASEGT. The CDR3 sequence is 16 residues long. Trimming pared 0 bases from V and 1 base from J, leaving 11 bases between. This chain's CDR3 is CASSEAVGEGTDTQYF. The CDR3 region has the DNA TGTGCCAGCAGTGAAGCGGTCGGGGAGGGCACAGATACGCAGTATTTT.

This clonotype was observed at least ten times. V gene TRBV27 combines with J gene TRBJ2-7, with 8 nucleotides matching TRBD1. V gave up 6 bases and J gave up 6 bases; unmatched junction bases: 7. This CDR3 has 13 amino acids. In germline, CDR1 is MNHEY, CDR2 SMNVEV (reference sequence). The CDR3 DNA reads TGTGCCAGCAGAGGACAGGGAGTCGGCGAGCAGTACTTC. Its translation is CASRGQGVGEQYF.

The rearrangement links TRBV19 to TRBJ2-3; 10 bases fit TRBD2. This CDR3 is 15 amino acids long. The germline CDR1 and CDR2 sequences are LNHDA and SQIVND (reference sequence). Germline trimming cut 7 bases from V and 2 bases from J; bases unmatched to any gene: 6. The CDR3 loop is CASMRTSGATDTQYF. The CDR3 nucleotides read TGTGCCAGTATGAGGACTAGCGGTGCCACAGATACGCAGTATTTT. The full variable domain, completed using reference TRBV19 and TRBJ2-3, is DGGITQSPKYLFRKEGQNVTLSCEQNLNHDAMYWYRQDPGQGLRLIYYSQIVNDFQKGDIAEGYSVSREKKESFPLTVTSAQKNPTAFYLCASMRTSGATDTQYFGPGTRLTVL.

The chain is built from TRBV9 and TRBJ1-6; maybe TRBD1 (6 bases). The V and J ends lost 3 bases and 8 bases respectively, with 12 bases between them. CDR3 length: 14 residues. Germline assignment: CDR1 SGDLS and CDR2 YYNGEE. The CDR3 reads CASSAQGTDSPLHF. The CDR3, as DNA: TGTGCCAGCAGCGCACAGGGAACGGATTCACCCCTCCACTTT.

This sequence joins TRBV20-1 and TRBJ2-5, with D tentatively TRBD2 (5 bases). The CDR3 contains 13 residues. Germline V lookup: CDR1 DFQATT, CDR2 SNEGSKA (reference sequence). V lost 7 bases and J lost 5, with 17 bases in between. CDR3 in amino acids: CSVGRVPGETQYF. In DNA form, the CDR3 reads TGCAGTGTGGGCCGGGTCCCGGGGGAGACCCAGTACTTC.

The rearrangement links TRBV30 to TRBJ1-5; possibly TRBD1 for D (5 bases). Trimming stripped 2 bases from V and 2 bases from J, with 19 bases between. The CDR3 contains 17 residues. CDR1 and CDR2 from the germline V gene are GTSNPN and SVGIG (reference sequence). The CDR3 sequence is CAWSLPSRVGGNQPQHF. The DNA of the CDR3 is TGTGCCTGGAGTCTACCGTCCAGGGTTGGGGGCAATCAGCCCCAGCATTTT.

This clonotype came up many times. CDR3 nucleotide sequence: TGTGCTAGTGGTCCTAGCGGGTCTCATAACTATGGCTACACCTTC. Protein sequence: CASGPSGSHNYGYTF. The chain has TRBV12-5 and TRBJ1-2; D remains unclear. CDR3 length: 15 amino acids. Germline V gene data show CDR1 as LGHNT and CDR2 as FRNRAP. Trimming cost V 5 bases and J 1 base, with 14 bases left between them.

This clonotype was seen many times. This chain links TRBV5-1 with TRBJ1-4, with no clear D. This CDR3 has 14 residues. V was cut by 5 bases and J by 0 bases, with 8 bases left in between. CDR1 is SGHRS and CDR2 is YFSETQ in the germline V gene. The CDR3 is CASRSVATNEKLFF. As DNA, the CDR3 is TGCGCCAGCAGATCAGTCGCAACTAATGAAAAACTGTTTTTT.

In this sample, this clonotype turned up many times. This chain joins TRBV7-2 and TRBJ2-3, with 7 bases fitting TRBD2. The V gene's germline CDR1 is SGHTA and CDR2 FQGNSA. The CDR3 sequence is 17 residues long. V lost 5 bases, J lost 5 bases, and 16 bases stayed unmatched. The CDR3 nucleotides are TGTGCCAGCAGCCTGGGGCTTATGGGAGGGCCCGTAGATACGCAGTATTTT. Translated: CASSLGLMGGPVDTQYF.